The 21 T cell receptor beta chains reported below all come from one sample, sequenced in a study of T-cell memory formation after mild COVID-19 (dated by TCRdb to the early 2020s). Library preparation used 5' RACE. This sample was sequenced with an Illumina NovaSeq 6000. The public reads were reanalyzed by TCRdb: fastp trimming at Q25, MiXCR alignment, in-frame beta chains only. Rows with a matching CDR3 protein are joined into one entry that keeps the most common DNA and genes. For this sample the table gives about 150,000 distinct CDR3 sequences, of which around 13% were detected only once. The ten largest clones take up roughly 3.3% of the sample. Sequencing was carried out using PBMCs or a T cell subset sorted from them (not recorded which). Every receptor here comes from a man younger than 30 who had mild COVID-19 (a few samples of this study predate the infection). The sample titles of this study are shuffled in the database, so cell type and time point are left out; the donor was told from shared clones.

This clonotype was detected a few times. V is TRBV6-2 or TRBV6-3 and J is TRBJ2-1; tentative D call: TRBD2 (6 bases). Germline CDR1 reads MNHEY; CDR2 reads SVGEGT. Trimming removed 7 bases from V and 10 bases from J, with 17 bases in between. The CDR3 totals 13 residues. CDR3 nucleotide sequence: TGTGCCAGCACCTCCCTACCCGGGGGAGAGCAGTTCTTC. Translating gives CASTSLPGGEQFF.

The chain combines TRBV12-3 or TRBV12-4 with TRBJ1-4, with no clear D. V dropped 8 bases and J dropped 8 bases, with 21 bases sitting between them. The CDR3 extends over 15 amino acids. CDR3 in amino acids: CASVGDVSVGEKLFF. The CDR3, as DNA: TGTGCCAGCGTTGGCGATGTTTCGGTAGGGGAAAAACTGTTTTTT.

V and J are TRBV2 and TRBJ2-7, with 7 bases lining up with TRBD1. Germline CDR1 and CDR2: SNHLY and FYNNEI. The CDR3 extends over 13 amino acids. Germline trimming cut 6 bases from V and 4 bases from J; bases unmatched to any gene: 6. DNA of the CDR3: TGTGCCAGCAGCCTGACAGGGCGTTACGAGCAGTACTTC. This encodes CASSLTGRYEQYF.

V usage is TRBV12-3 or TRBV12-4 and J usage is TRBJ1-4; D possibly corresponds to TRBD1 (6 bases). V lost 4 bases and J lost 7, with 16 bases in between. The CDR3 is 15 amino acids. The CDR3 loop reads CASSSPLGGIEKLFF. CDR3 nucleotide sequence: TGTGCCAGCAGTTCCCCGCTAGGGGGGATTGAAAAACTGTTTTTT.

This clonotype was counted a few times. J is TRBJ2-1 and V is TRBV18, with D perhaps matching TRBD2 (5 bases). CDR3 size: 14 residues. Germline V gene sequence: CDR1 KGHSH, CDR2 LQKENI. Trimming took 4 bases from V and 4 from J, leaving 11 bases between them. CDR3 sequence: CASSRRTGYNEQFF. The CDR3 DNA follows: TGTGCCAGCTCACGTCGGACGGGATACAATGAGCAGTTCTTC.

The chain couples TRBV7-2 to TRBJ1-5; D unresolved. Per the germline V gene, CDR1 is SGHTA and CDR2 is FQGNSA. The CDR3 has 13 residues. V was shortened by 6 bases and J by 6 bases, with 12 bases between the two germline ends. CDR3 protein: CASRPEGIQPQHF. The CDR3, as DNA: TGTGCCAGCAGACCAGAGGGTATTCAGCCCCAGCATTTT. Supplemented by reference TRBV7-2 and TRBJ1-5, the full variable domain reads GAGVSQSPSNKVTEKGKDVELRCDPISGHTALYWYRQSLGQGLEFLIYFQGNSAPDKSGLPSDRFSAERTGGSVSTLTIQRTQQEDSAVYLCASRPEGIQPQHFGDGTRLSIL.

This clonotype has more than one count but fewer than ten. The rearrangement joins TRBV4-2 to TRBJ2-1; 12 bases are shared with TRBD2. Trimming at V came to 4 bases and at J to 5 bases, leaving 6 bases not matched to a gene. The CDR3 covers 16 residues. CDR1 and CDR2 (germline): LGHNA, YNFKEQ. As DNA, the CDR3 is TGTGCCAGCAGCCTCCGCTCTAGCGGGGGGGACAATGAGCAGTTCTTC. Translating gives CASSLRSSGGDNEQFF.

This clonotype was detected only a few times. V is TRBV6-5 and J is TRBJ2-3; either TRBD1 or TRBD2 may supply D (5 bases each). V lost 4 bases, J lost 3 bases, and 14 bases lay in between. Looked up from germline, CDR1 is MNHEY and CDR2 is SVGAGI. The CDR3 has 15 amino acids. The CDR3 coding sequence is TGTGCCAGCAGTTGGTCGTCAGGGAGAACAGATACGCAGTATTTT. Its protein is CASSWSSGRTDTQYF.

The genes are TRBV12-3 or TRBV12-4 and TRBJ1-5, with D perhaps matching TRBD1 (5 bases). The CDR3 spans 14 residues. V was clipped by 4 bases and J by 3 bases, with 10 bases between them. The CDR3: CASSSREVNQPQHF. CDR3 sequence (DNA): TGTGCCAGCAGTTCCAGGGAGGTCAATCAGCCCCAGCATTTT.

The chain uses TRBV12-3 or TRBV12-4 and TRBJ2-3; TRBD2 aligns across 14 bases. After removal of 6 bases from V and 6 bases from J, the junction contained 2 bases not matched to a gene. CDR3 size: 14 residues. Here the CDR3 DNA reads TGTGCCAGCAGAAGGACTAGCGGGGGGGATACGCAGTATTTT. Translated: CASRRTSGGDTQYF.

This clonotype turned up a few times. This rearrangement joins TRBV6-1 to TRBJ1-5, with D possibly matching TRBD1 (5 bases). Trimming stripped 4 bases from V and 2 bases from J, with 12 bases between. Germline CDR1 and CDR2: MNHNS and SASEGT. CDR3 length: 15 amino acids. CDR3 in amino acids: CASSVKGSRNQPQHF. The CDR3 DNA is TGTGCCAGCAGTGTGAAGGGGAGTCGCAATCAGCCCCAGCATTTT.

The chain couples TRBV15 to TRBJ2-3; the match to TRBD2 covers 8 bases. V lost 1 base, J lost 0 bases, and 3 bases stayed unmatched. The CDR3 is made up of 16 amino acids. The V gene's germline CDR1 is LNHNV and CDR2 YYDKDF (reference sequence). Here the CDR3 reads CATSRVAGGSTDTQYF. The CDR3 coding sequence is TGTGCCACCAGCAGAGTCGCGGGGGGAAGCACAGATACGCAGTATTTT.

This clonotype showed up just a few times. DNA for the CDR3: TGTGCCAGCAGTCCCGGGACAGGGGCGGGCGAAAAACTGTTTTTT. This codes for CASSPGTGAGEKLFF. J is TRBJ1-4 and V is TRBV12-3 or TRBV12-4, with 10 bases matching TRBD1. The V gene end was trimmed by 5 bases and the J gene end by 8 bases; junction bases not matched to a gene: 8. The CDR3 totals 15 residues.

The chain is built from TRBV7-9 and TRBJ1-5; TRBD1 might be the D (5 bases). This CDR3 has 17 residues. Germline CDR1 SEHNR, CDR2 FQNEAQ (reference sequence). Trimming removed 0 bases at V and 0 bases at J, with 12 bases between. The CDR3 here is CASSLAFDSYSNQPQHF. DNA for the CDR3: TGTGCCAGCAGCTTAGCTTTTGACAGCTATAGCAATCAGCCCCAGCATTTT.

This clonotype was seen more than once but under ten times. This chain uses TRBV20-1 with TRBJ2-1, with 10 bases identical to TRBD2. The J segment lost 7 bases and the V segment lost 0 bases, leaving 6 bases of the junction unmatched. Germline CDR1 and CDR2: DFQATT and SNEGSKA (reference sequence). This CDR3 spans 15 amino acids. The CDR3 DNA is TGCAGTGCTAGAGATCACCTAGCGGGGGTTAATGAGCAGTTCTTC. Translated, it gives CSARDHLAGVNEQFF.

The V gene is TRBV7-3, the J gene TRBJ1-1, with TRBD1 as a possible D gene (5 bases). Trimming took off 2 bases at V and 1 base at J, with 8 bases between the two ends. CDR1 SGHTA and CDR2 FQGTGA come from the germline V gene. The CDR3 has 14 residues. CDR3 sequence (DNA): TGTGCCAGCAGCTTAGGGGGGAAGAACACTGAAGCTTTCTTT. This gives the protein CASSLGGKNTEAFF.

The chain is built from TRBV4-3 and TRBJ2-5, with 11 bases that match TRBD2. Germline V gene sequence: CDR1 LGHNA, CDR2 YSLEER. V gave up 3 bases and J gave up 3 bases; unmatched junction bases: 3. This CDR3 spans 15 amino acids. CDR3 region: CASSQLAGGEETQYF. The DNA for the CDR3 is TGCGCCAGCAGCCAGCTAGCGGGGGGCGAAGAGACCCAGTACTTC.

This clonotype appeared a few times. CDR3 protein: CASSRPLRGGSTDTQYF. CDR3 nucleotides: TGTGCCAGCAGCCGTCCTCTTAGGGGGGGTAGCACAGATACGCAGTATTTT. V gene TRBV7-6 combines with J gene TRBJ2-3, with D perhaps TRBD2 (7 bases). The V and J ends lost 5 bases and 0 bases respectively, with 18 bases between them. The CDR3 totals 17 residues. Germline-derived CDR1 and CDR2 are SGHVS and FNYEAQ.

J is TRBJ1-1 and V is TRBV12-3 or TRBV12-4; TRBD1 is a possible D gene (6 bases). V lost 3 bases, J lost 6 bases, and 17 bases lay in between. This CDR3 region has 15 residues. CDR3 bases: TGTGCCAGCAGTTTGGGGGGCCTTAGATGGGCTGAAGCTTTCTTT. It is translated as CASSLGGLRWAEAFF.

This clonotype occurred a few times. The CDR3 region is CASSPTGAYGGYTF. For the CDR3, the DNA is TGTGCCAGCAGCCCCACCGGGGCATACGGTGGCTACACCTTC. V usage is TRBV7-9 and J usage is TRBJ1-2; D is perhaps TRBD1 (5 bases). Germline V gene lookup returns CDR1 SEHNR and CDR2 FQNEAQ (reference sequence). This CDR3 spans 14 amino acids. V lost 5 bases to trimming and J lost 7 bases, with 17 bases between them.

The CDR3 DNA follows: TGCGCCAGCAGCCGTACAGGGGCCGTTTCCTACGAGCAGTACTTC. Its protein product is CASSRTGAVSYEQYF. This chain uses TRBV5-1 with TRBJ2-7; 7 bases are shared with TRBD1. The junction had 8 bases not matched to a gene; V was cut back by 4 bases and J by 1 base. The germline gives CDR1 SGHRS, CDR2 YFSETQ. The CDR3 is 15 amino acids.